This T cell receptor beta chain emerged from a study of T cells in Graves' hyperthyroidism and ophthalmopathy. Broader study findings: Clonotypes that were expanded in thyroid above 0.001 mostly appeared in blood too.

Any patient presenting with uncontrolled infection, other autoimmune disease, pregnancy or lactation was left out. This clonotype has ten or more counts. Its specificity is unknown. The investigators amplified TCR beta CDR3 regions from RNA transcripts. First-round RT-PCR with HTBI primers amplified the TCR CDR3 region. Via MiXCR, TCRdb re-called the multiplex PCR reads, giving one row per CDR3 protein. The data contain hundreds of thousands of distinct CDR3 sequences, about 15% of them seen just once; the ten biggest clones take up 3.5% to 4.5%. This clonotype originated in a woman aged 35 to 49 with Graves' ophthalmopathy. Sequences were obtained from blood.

The CDR3 DNA follows: TGTGCCAGCAGCTTAACAACAGGGGCCCCCTCCTACGAGCAGTACTTC. Translated, it gives CASSLTTGAPSYEQYF. The chain links TRBV11-2 to TRBJ2-7; 7 positions agree with TRBD1. From germline, CDR1 is SGHAT and CDR2 FQNNGV. Losses at the gene ends were 2 bases for V and 0 bases for J; bases not matched to a gene: 7. The CDR3 extends over 16 amino acids.